Listed here are 11 T cell receptor beta chains from one sample, sequenced in a study of regulatory T cells in long-lasting Graves disease. According to the study, TCR beta libraries were built with iRepertoire HTBI primers and CDR3-region Arm-PCR. TCRdb reprocessed the multiplex PCR reads via MiXCR and lists one record per CDR3 protein. The sample has 300,000 to 450,000 distinct CDR3 sequences, around 15% seen once. Time point meaning: newly diagnosed GD, antithyroid drugs for less than 3 months. There was RNA extracted from PBMCs, and the TCR library was made from it. The sample in question was peripheral blood mononuclear cells (PBMCs), obtained at new diagnosis, from a patient treated with antithyroid drugs. These receptors all stem from a female donor with Graves disease.

This clonotype was counted a single time. V gene TRBV5-1 combines with J gene TRBJ2-7; tentative D call: TRBD1 (6 bases). V lost 2 bases and J 1 base, leaving 10 bases between the germline ends. CDR3 length: 14 residues. Germline V CDR1 and CDR2: SGHRS, YFSETQ. The CDR3 coding sequence is TGCGCCAGCAGCTTCCAGACAGGTTCCTACGAGCAGTACTTC. It yields the protein CASSFQTGSYEQYF.

The sample holds many counts of this clonotype. The CDR3 bases are TGTGCCTGGAGTGTGCAGCGGGGCTACACCTTC. Its translation: CAWSVQRGYTF. The chain joins TRBV30 to TRBJ1-2; D is uncertain. The CDR3 spans 11 residues. Germline CDR1 GTSNPN, CDR2 SVGIG (reference sequence). V gave up 0 bases and J gave up 8 bases, with 7 bases separating them.

This clonotype was recorded at least ten times. The rearrangement links TRBV10-3 to TRBJ2-7; 9 positions agree with TRBD1. V gave up 2 bases and J gave up 3 bases; unmatched junction bases: 5. CDR3 length: 15 amino acids. The V gene's germline CDR1 is ENHRY and CDR2 SYGVKD. The CDR3 sequence: CAISEGQGQIYEQYF. CDR3 bases: TGTGCCATCAGTGAGGGACAGGGGCAGATCTACGAGCAGTACTTC.

This clonotype has a count of ten or more. V gene TRBV7-9 combines with J gene TRBJ2-7, with a possible D match to TRBD1 (5 bases). This CDR3 comprises 12 residues. V was pared by 3 bases and J by 6 bases, with 9 bases between. Germline CDR1 reads SEHNR; CDR2 reads FQNEAQ (reference sequence). The CDR3 is CASSFHRGEQYF. In nucleotides, the CDR3 is TGTGCCAGCAGCTTCCATAGGGGCGAGCAGTACTTC. Combining the CDR3 with reference TRBV7-9 and TRBJ2-7 gives the whole variable domain DTGVSQNPRHKITKRGQNVTFRCDPISEHNRLYWYRQTLGQGPEFLTYFQNEAQLEKSRLLSDRFSAERPKGSFSTLEIQRTEQGDSAMYLCASSFHRGEQYFGPGTRLTVT.

This clonotype was seen ten or more times. The CDR3 reads CASSLDGANVLTF. For the CDR3, the DNA is TGTGCCAGCAGCCTGGACGGGGCCAACGTCCTGACTTTC. This chain links TRBV28 with TRBJ2-6; no definite D call. CDR1 and CDR2 from the germline V gene are MDHEN and SYDVKM. V lost 6 bases, J lost 4 bases, and 7 bases lay in between. This CDR3 spans 13 amino acids.

This clonotype showed up many times. The chain is built from TRBV3-1 and TRBJ2-3, with 9 bases aligning to TRBD2. Germline CDR1 LGHDT, CDR2 YNNKEL (reference sequence). The CDR3 sequence is 15 residues long. The V segment lost 4 bases and the J segment 4 bases; nucleotides outside the gene matches: 6. The CDR3 DNA reads as TGTGCCAGCAGCCTTAGCGGGAGAAGGTCAGATACGCAGTATTTT. It codes for CASSLSGRRSDTQYF.

This clonotype was observed at least ten times. J is TRBJ1-2 and V is TRBV4-3; no firm D call. The CDR3 has 16 residues. CDR1 is LGHNA and CDR2 is YSLEER in the germline V gene. V was clipped by 0 bases and J by 8 bases, with 19 bases between them. In DNA, the CDR3 is TGCGCCAGCAGCCAAGATTTCCGATCTATTAGCAGCGGCTACACCTTC. It translates to CASSQDFRSISSGYTF.

Many counts were recorded for this clonotype. The chain is built from TRBV2 and TRBJ1-5; no clear D gene. V lost 6 bases and J 0 bases, leaving 9 bases between the germline ends. This CDR3 spans 14 amino acids. CDR1 and CDR2 from the germline V gene are SNHLY and FYNNEI. CDR3 loop: CASSREGSNQPQHF. DNA for the CDR3: TGTGCCAGCAGCCGGGAGGGTAGCAATCAGCCCCAGCATTTT.

V usage is TRBV19 and J usage is TRBJ1-2, with D hard to call. CDR3 length: 17 residues. V was shortened by 0 bases and J by 4 bases, with 18 bases between the two germline ends. The germline V gene has CDR1 LNHDA and CDR2 SQIVND (reference sequence). The CDR3 sequence: CASSIDHGSGSLYGYTF. In DNA, the CDR3 is TGTGCCAGTAGTATAGATCATGGCTCGGGATCGCTCTATGGCTACACCTTC.

V and J are TRBV7-2 and TRBJ2-1; 7 positions agree with TRBD1. The CDR3 loop spans 15 amino acids. Germline lookup yields CDR1 SGHTA and CDR2 FQGNSA. With V trimmed by 5 bases and J by 5 bases, 9 bases remained unmatched. The CDR3 loop reads CASSPRQGGHNEQFF. The DNA for the CDR3 is TGTGCCAGCAGCCCCCGACAGGGTGGCCACAATGAGCAGTTCTTC.

This clonotype was detected many times. CDR3 nucleotide sequence: TGCAGTGTCCCCGACAGGGGGAACACTGAAGCTTTCTTT. The encoded protein is CSVPDRGNTEAFF. The chain joins TRBV20-1 to TRBJ1-1; 8 bases agree with TRBD1. V trimming: 7 bases; J trimming: 1 base; junction bases outside the gene matches: 5. Looked up from germline, CDR1 is DFQATT and CDR2 is SNEGSKA (reference sequence). The CDR3 extends over 13 amino acids.